The TCR beta chain under discussion was sequenced for a study of Ad26.COV2.S vaccination and SARS-CoV-2 variants. About the research overall: Donor was in the COV1001 Ad26.COV2.S trial arm. By the intramuscular route, Ad26.COV2.S was given once, or twice 56 days apart.

Broader study findings: Total T cell responses, in the TCR breadth and depth analyses, may have been underestimated.

Germline loops: CDR1 MNHNS, CDR2 SASEGT. CDR3 length equals 12 residues. Trimming stripped 2 bases from V and 9 bases from J, with 10 bases between. The assay was immunoSEQ multiplex PCR, and TCRdb's table has in-frame clones only and misses some. Here the sample spans some 250,000 clones, roughly 90% being singletons. Treatment noted: 15 to 20 received Ad26.COV2.S at low or high dose, single or two shots; about 5 received placebo; per-sample allocation not given. All samples were drawn on day 63, counting from the first vaccine or placebo injection. In Boston, the donor was an adult between 18-55 years of age. As for this clone: Its specificity is not known.

Material: peripheral blood, obtained in a trial of Ad26.COV2.S vaccine versus placebo. The V and J genes are TRBV6-1 and TRBJ1-1; TRBD1 is a possible D gene (5 bases). This TCR was recovered from a person between 18 and 65 years old who received the Ad26.COV2.S COVID-19 vaccine or a placebo. CDR3 sequence (DNA): TGTGCCAGCAGTGAACGGGGCGATAAAGCTTTCTTT. Translating it yields CASSERGDKAFF.